The TCR beta chain under discussion was sequenced for a study of blood T cell repertoires in COVID-19. CDR1 is SGHVS, CDR2 FNYEAQ, per germline. V shed 4 bases, J shed 6 bases, and the junction held 7 bases outside the gene matches. This CDR3 contains 15 residues. Generated by immunoSEQ multiplex PCR, the TCRdb table keeps only in-frame clones and is missing some. This sample carries approximately 130,000 clones, approximately 80% of them seen once, and the ten largest clones take around 20%. This clone was seen more than once but under ten times. Sequenced: peripheral blood. This chain connects TRBV7-6 to TRBJ2-7, with 12 nucleotides matching TRBD1. This clonotype was obtained from a man older than 75 with acute or convalescent COVID-19. CDR3 in DNA: TGTGCCAGCAGCTCACCGGGGACAGGGGGCGGCGAGCAGTACTTC. This translates into CASSSPGTGGGEQYF.